This TCR beta chain was observed in a study of blood T cells in healthy people across ages. Researchers report isolating at least 6 million PBMCs per sample. Sample-barcoded 5' priming and a J-beta primer mix drove a second PCR of roughly 6 to 12 cycles. TCRdb itself ran the 5' RACE reads through MiXCR, one entry per CDR3 protein. The data hold hundreds of thousands of distinct CDR3 sequences, with around 29% observed a single time. General study results and limits: TCR beta diversity was tightly associated with the proportion of naive T cells.

In the case of this clonotype: What it binds is not known.

Between the trimmed V and J ends, which lost 6 bases and 5 bases, there was a span of 19 bases. The CDR3 is made up of 15 amino acids. The chain links TRBV12-3 or TRBV12-4 to TRBJ1-1; D might be TRBD1 (5 bases). This TCR derives from a woman in her 70s in good health. The material sequenced was blood. This CDR3 is CASRQAWGIGTEAFF. In nucleotides, the CDR3 is TGTGCCAGCAGACAGGCGTGGGGTATCGGGACTGAAGCTTTCTTT.